What follows is one T cell receptor (beta chain) and its context. These data belong to a study of somatic mutations in cytotoxic T cells in rheumatoid arthritis. Only in-frame clones appear in the TCRdb table, and some are missing; sequencing was by immunoSEQ multiplex PCR. The table lists 18,000 or so clones, about 70% of them singletons. CDR1 and CDR2 (germline): WNHNN, SYGVQD (reference sequence). There are 15 residues in the CDR3. V was pared by 3 bases and J by 7 bases, with 8 bases of the junction left unmatched. The TCR originated in a woman in her sixties or seventies in good health. Sequencing used CD8+ T cells sorted from blood. The V gene is TRBV10-1, the J gene TRBJ1-4, with 7 bases that match TRBD1. As DNA, the CDR3 is TGCGCCAGCAGTGAAGCAAGGGGGCAAGGTGAAAAACTGTTTTTT. Its protein product is CASSEARGQGEKLFF.